This T cell receptor (beta chain) appears in the sequencing data of a study of blood T cell repertoires in COVID-19. Deletions cut 1 base from V and 0 bases from J, with 19 bases between. Germline V gene sequence: CDR1 MNHNS, CDR2 SASEGT. This CDR3 spans 19 amino acids. Seattle cases were enrolled at active infection and followed longitudinally. This clone appeared once. Repertoires were generated with immunoSEQ multiplex PCR, while TCRdb's copy carries only in-frame clones and drops some. The sample lists about 70,000 clones; 65% to 90% were seen once. The source material was peripheral blood. V usage is TRBV6-1 and J usage is TRBJ1-5; a weak D match, TRBD1 (5 bases). The TCR was taken from a man aged 30 to 45 with COVID-19, enrolled during active disease. CDR3 protein: CASSEGGSPQSYSNQPQHF. The DNA for the CDR3 is TGTGCCAGCAGTGAAGGGGGCAGTCCCCAATCTTATAGCAATCAGCCCCAGCATTTT.